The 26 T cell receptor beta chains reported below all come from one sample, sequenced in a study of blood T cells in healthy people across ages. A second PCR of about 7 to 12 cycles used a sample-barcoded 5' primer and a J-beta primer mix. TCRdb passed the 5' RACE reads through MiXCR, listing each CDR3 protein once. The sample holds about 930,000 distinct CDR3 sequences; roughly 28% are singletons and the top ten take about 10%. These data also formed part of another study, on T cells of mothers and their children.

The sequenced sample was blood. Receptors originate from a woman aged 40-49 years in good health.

This CDR3 reads CASSIDLGTPEKLFF. The CDR3 DNA follows: TGTGCCAGTAGTATAGATCTCGGGACACCTGAAAAACTGTTTTTT. This rearrangement joins TRBV19 to TRBJ1-4, with D perhaps TRBD1 (6 bases). V was clipped by 0 bases and J by 7 bases, with 12 bases between them. The CDR3 has 15 residues. Per the germline V gene, CDR1 is LNHDA and CDR2 is SQIVND (reference sequence).

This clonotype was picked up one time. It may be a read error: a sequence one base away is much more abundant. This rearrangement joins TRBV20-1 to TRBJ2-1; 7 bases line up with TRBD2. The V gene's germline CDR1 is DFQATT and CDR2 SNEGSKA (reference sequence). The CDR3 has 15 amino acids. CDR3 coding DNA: TGCAGTGCTGGAGATGGGAGGGAATCCTACAATGAGCAGTTCTTC. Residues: CSAGDGRESYNEQFF.

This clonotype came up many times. DNA for the CDR3: TGTGCCAGCAGTGAGGTCCAGGGGGCGCGAGAGCAGTACTTC. Translation: CASSEVQGAREQYF. The chain employs TRBV28 and TRBJ2-7; 8 bases agree with TRBD1. CDR1 is MDHEN and CDR2 is SYDVKM in the germline V gene. J lost 7 bases, V lost 5 bases, and 10 bases had no gene match. The CDR3 runs 14 residues.

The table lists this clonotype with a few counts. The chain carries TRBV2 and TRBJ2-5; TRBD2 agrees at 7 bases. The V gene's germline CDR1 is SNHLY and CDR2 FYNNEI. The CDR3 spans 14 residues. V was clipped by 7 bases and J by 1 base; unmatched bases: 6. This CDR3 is CASIRDYSQETQYF. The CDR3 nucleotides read TGTGCCAGCATACGGGACTATTCCCAAGAGACCCAGTACTTC.

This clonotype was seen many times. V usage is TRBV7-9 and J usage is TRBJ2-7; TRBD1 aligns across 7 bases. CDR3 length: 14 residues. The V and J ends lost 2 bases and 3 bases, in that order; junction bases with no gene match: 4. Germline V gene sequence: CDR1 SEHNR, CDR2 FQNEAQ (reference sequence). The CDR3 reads CASSLSDRDYEQYF. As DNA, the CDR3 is TGTGCCAGCAGCTTAAGCGACAGGGACTACGAGCAGTACTTC. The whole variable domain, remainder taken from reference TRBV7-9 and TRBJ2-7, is DTGVSQNPRHKITKRGQNVTFRCDPISEHNRLYWYRQTLGQGPEFLTYFQNEAQLEKSRLLSDRFSAERPKGSFSTLEIQRTEQGDSAMYLCASSLSDRDYEQYFGPGTRLTVT.

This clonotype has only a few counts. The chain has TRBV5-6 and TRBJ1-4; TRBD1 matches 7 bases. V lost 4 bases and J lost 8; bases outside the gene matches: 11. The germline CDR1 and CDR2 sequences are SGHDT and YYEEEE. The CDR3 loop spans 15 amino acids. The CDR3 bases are TGTGCCAGCAGCCGAGGGGGCAATTTGTTGGAAAAACTGTTTTTT. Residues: CASSRGGNLLEKLFF. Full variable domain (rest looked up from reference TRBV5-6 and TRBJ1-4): DAGVTQSPTHLIKTRGQQVTLRCSPKSGHDTVSWYQQALGQGPQFIFQYYEEEERQRGNFPDRFSGHQFPNYSSELNVNALLLGDSALYLCASSRGGNLLEKLFFGSGTQLSVL.

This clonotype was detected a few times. CDR3 sequence (DNA): TGTGCCACCAGCACGACAGGTCTGCAGACCCAGTACTTC. This gives the protein CATSTTGLQTQYF. The V call is TRBV15, the J call TRBJ2-5, with D perhaps matching TRBD1 (6 bases). The CDR3 spans 13 residues. Germline CDR1 is LNHNV and CDR2 is YYDKDF (reference sequence). The ends were cut back, 4 bases at V and 6 bases at J, with 12 bases in the middle.

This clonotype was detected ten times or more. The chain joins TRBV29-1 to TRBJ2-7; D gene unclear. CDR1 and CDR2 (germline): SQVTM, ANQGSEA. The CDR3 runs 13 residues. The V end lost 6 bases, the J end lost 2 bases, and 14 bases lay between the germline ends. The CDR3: CSVRSYSPYEQYF. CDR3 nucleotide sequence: TGCAGCGTGAGGAGCTACTCCCCCTACGAGCAGTACTTC.

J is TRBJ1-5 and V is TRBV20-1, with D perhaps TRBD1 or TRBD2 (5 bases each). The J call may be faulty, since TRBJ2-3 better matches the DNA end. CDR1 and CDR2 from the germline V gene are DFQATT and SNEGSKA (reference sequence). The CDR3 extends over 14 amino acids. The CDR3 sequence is CSASSAGSNQPQYF. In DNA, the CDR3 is TGCAGTGCTAGTTCGGCAGGGAGCAATCAGCCCCAGTATTTT.

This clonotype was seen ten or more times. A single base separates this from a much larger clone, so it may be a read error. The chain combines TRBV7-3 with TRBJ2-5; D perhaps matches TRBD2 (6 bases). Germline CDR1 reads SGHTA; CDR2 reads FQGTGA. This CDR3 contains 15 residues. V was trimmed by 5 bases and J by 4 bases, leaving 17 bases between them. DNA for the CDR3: TGTGCCAGCAGCCTGAGCGCGGGGTCCAGAGAGACCCAGTACTTC. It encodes CASSLSAGSRETQYF.

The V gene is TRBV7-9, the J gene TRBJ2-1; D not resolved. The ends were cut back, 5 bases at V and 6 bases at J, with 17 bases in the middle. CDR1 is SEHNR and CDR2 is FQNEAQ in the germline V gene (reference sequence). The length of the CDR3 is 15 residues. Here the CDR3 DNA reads TGTGCCAGCAGCCCCCGTGCGATCGGTACCAATGAGCAGTTCTTC. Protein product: CASSPRAIGTNEQFF.

Here the CDR3 DNA reads TGTGCCAGCCGGCAGGACACTGAAGCTTTCTTT. Protein product: CASRQDTEAFF. The genes are TRBV6-6 and TRBJ1-1; the D is unclear. The germline gives CDR1 MNHNY, CDR2 SVGAGI (reference sequence). V lost 8 bases and J lost 3, with 7 bases in between. The CDR3 loop spans 11 amino acids.

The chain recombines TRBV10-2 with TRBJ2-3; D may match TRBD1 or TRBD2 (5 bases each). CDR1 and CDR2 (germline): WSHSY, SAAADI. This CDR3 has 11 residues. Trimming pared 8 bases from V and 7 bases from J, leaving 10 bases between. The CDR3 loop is CASCGGNTQYF. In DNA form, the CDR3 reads TGCGCCAGCTGTGGGGGTAATACGCAGTATTTT.

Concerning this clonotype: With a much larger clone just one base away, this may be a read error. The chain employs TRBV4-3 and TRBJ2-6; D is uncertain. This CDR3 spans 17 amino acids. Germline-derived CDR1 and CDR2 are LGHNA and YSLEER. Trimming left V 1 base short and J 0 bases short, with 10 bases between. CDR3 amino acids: CASSQGTRTSGANVLTF. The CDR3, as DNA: TGCGCCAGCAGCCAAGGTACTCGGACCTCTGGGGCCAACGTCCTGACTTTC.

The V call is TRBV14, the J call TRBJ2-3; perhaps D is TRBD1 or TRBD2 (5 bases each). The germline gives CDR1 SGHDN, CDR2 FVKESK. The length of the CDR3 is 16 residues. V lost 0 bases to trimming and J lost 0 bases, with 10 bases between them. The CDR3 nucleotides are TGTGCCAGCAGCCAAGAGGGCAGGGAGAGCACAGATACGCAGTATTTT. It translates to CASSQEGRESTDTQYF. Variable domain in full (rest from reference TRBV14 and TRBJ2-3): EAGVTQFPSHSVIEKGQTVTLRCDPISGHDNLYWYRRVMGKEIKFLLHFVKESKQDESGMPNNRFLAERTGGTYSTLKVQPAELEDSGVYFCASSQEGRESTDTQYFGPGTRLTVL.

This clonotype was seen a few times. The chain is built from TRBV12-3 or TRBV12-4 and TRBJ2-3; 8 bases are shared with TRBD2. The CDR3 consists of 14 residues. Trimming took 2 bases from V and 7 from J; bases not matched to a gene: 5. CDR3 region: CASSLPGGPNTQYF. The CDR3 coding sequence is TGTGCCAGCAGTTTACCGGGGGGGCCAAATACGCAGTATTTT.

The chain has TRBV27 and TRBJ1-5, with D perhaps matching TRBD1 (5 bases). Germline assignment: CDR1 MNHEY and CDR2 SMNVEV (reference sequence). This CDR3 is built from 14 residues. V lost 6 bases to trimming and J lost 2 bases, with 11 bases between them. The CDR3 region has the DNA TGTGCCAGCAGGCAGGGCGCCGGCAATCAGCCCCAGCATTTT. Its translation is CASRQGAGNQPQHF.

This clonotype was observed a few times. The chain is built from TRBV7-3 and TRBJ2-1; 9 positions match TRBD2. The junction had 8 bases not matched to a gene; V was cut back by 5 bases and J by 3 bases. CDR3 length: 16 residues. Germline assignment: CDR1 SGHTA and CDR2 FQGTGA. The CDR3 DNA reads TGTGCCAGCAGCCTACCTCGCGGGGGGGGCTACAATGAGCAGTTCTTC. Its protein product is CASSLPRGGGYNEQFF.

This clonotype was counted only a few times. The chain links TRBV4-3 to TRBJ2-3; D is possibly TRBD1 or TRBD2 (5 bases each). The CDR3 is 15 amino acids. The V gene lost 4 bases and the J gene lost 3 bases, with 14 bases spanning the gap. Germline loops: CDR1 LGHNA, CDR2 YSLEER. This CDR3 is CASSPSSWGTDTQYF. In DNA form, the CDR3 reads TGCGCCAGCAGCCCATCCTCCTGGGGGACAGATACGCAGTATTTT.

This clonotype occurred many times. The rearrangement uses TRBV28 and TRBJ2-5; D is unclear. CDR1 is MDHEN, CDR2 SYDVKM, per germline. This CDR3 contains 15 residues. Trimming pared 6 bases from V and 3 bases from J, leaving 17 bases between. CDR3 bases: TGTGCCAGCAGAAGTTCATCCCAGGCGAAAGAGACCCAGTACTTC. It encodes CASRSSSQAKETQYF. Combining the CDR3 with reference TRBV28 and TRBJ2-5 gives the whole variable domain DVKVTQSSRYLVKRTGEKVFLECVQDMDHENMFWYRQDPGLGLRLIYFSYDVKMKEKGDIPEGYSVSREKKERFSLILESASTNQTSMYLCASRSSSQAKETQYFGPGTRLLVL.

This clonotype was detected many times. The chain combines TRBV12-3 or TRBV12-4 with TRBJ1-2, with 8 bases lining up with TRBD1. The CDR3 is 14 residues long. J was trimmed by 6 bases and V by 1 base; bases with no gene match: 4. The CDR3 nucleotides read TGTGCCAGCAGTTTAGGTGGGACAGGCCATGGCTACACCTTC. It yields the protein CASSLGGTGHGYTF.

CDR3: CASSPRTGGGAQYF. The CDR3 DNA is TGTGCCAGCAGCCCGCGGACAGGTGGGGGCGCGCAGTACTTC. The rearrangement joins TRBV9 to TRBJ2-5; 7 bases map to TRBD1. The germline V gene has CDR1 SGDLS and CDR2 YYNGEE. V lost 4 bases, J lost 11 bases, and 14 bases stayed unmatched. CDR3 length: 14 residues.

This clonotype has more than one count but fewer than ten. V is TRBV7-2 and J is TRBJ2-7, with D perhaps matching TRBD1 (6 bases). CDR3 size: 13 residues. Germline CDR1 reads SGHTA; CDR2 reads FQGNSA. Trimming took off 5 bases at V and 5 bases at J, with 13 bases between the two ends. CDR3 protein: CASSRGQRDEQYF. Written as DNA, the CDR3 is TGTGCCAGCAGCCGAGGACAGAGGGACGAGCAGTACTTC.

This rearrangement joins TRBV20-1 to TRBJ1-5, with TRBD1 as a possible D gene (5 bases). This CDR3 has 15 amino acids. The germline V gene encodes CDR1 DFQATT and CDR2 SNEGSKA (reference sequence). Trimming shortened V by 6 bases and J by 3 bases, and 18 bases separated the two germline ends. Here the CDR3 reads CSAQNIGHLNQPQHF. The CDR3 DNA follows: TGCAGTGCCCAAAATATTGGACATCTCAATCAGCCCCAGCATTTT.

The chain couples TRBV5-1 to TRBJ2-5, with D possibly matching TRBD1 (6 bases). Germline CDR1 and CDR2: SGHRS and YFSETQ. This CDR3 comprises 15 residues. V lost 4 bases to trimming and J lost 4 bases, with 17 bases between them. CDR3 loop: CASSPLGRGVETQYF. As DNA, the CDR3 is TGCGCCAGCAGCCCACTCGGCAGGGGCGTAGAGACCCAGTACTTC.

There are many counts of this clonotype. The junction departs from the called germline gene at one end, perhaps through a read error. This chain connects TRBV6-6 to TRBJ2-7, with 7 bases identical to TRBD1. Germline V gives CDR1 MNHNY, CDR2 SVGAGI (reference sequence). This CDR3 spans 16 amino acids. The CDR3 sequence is CASSSPGQRISYEQYF. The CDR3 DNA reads TGTGCCAGTAGTTCCCCGGGACAGCGGATTTCCTACGAGCAGTACTTC.